The rows below give T cell receptor beta chains drawn from one sample of a study of circulating CD8 cells and anti-PD-1 response in melanoma. TCRdb re-called the reads through MiXCR, storing one row per CDR3 protein. This sample has 450 to 550 distinct CDR3 sequences; 6.3% occur once, and the top ten carry 32%. This specimen was CD8+ T cells from PBMCs, taken at baseline or after one month of anti-PD-1 therapy (not recorded which). The receptors were gathered from a human donor with melanoma. Both conserved end residues are part of each CDR3. D genes are given only for firm matches. Clone size is stated in some rows and not others, as once, few, many or a class when expanded.

clone_size: large
j_call: TRBJ2-7
v_call: TRBV25-1
d_call: -
cdr3_aa: CASSVSGGEQYF
cdr3_nt: TGTGCCAGCAGTGTGTCCGGAGGGGAGCAGTACTTC

clone_size: medium-sized
j_call: TRBJ2-7
v_call: TRBV28
d_call: TRBD2
cdr3_aa: CASSFQTSGQSYEQYF
cdr3_nt: TGTGCCAGCAGTTTCCAGACTAGCGGGCAGTCCTACGAGCAGTACTTC

clone_size: medium-sized
j_call: TRBJ1-6
v_call: TRBV7-2
d_call: -
cdr3_aa: CASSPAVSYNSPLHF
cdr3_nt: TGTGCCAGCAGCCCGGCCGTCTCCTATAATTCACCCCTCCACTTT

clone_size: large
j_call: TRBJ1-3
v_call: TRBV28
d_call: -
cdr3_aa: CASRLTPNSGNTIYF
cdr3_nt: TGTGCCAGCAGACTTACACCCAACTCTGGAAACACCATATATTTT

clone_size: large
j_call: TRBJ2-2
v_call: TRBV7-9
d_call: TRBD2
cdr3_aa: CASSPRLAGAHQNTGELFF
cdr3_nt: TGTGCCAGCAGCCCGAGACTAGCGGGGGCCCACCAGAACACCGGGGAGCTGTTTTTT

clone_size: medium-sized
j_call: TRBJ2-3
v_call: TRBV13
d_call: TRBD2
cdr3_aa: CASSLAGGGRDTQYF
cdr3_nt: TGTGCCAGCAGCTTAGCCGGCGGGGGTCGAGATACGCAGTATTTT

clone_size: medium-sized
j_call: TRBJ1-4
v_call: TRBV5-5
d_call: -
cdr3_aa: CASSLGVGGGTNEKLFF
cdr3_nt: TGTGCCAGCAGCTTGGGAGTCGGAGGGGGAACTAATGAAAAACTGTTTTTT

clone_size: medium-sized
j_call: TRBJ2-1
v_call: TRBV7-2
d_call: TRBD2
cdr3_aa: CASSGGGYNEQFF
cdr3_nt: TGTGCCAGCAGCGGGGGAGGGTACAATGAGCAGTTCTTC

clone_size: medium-sized
j_call: TRBJ2-7
v_call: TRBV27
d_call: -
cdr3_aa: CASSLFSSSYEQYF
cdr3_nt: TGTGCCAGCAGTTTATTCTCTTCCTCTTACGAGCAGTACTTC

clone_size: medium-sized
j_call: TRBJ2-3
v_call: TRBV15
d_call: -
cdr3_aa: CATSSQGPLTDTQYF
cdr3_nt: TGTGCCACCAGCAGTCAGGGACCTCTCACAGATACGCAGTATTTT

clone_size: medium-sized
j_call: TRBJ2-1
v_call: TRBV2
d_call: -
cdr3_aa: CASRADSSSYNEQFF
cdr3_nt: TGTGCCAGCAGAGCGGACAGCTCATCCTACAATGAGCAGTTCTTC

clone_size: large
j_call: TRBJ2-7
v_call: TRBV13
d_call: -
cdr3_aa: CASRDSESSYEQYF
cdr3_nt: TGTGCCAGCAGAGATTCCGAGAGCTCCTACGAGCAGTACTTC

clone_size: -
j_call: TRBJ2-7
v_call: TRBV28
d_call: TRBD1
cdr3_aa: CASSLDHRDRGPYEQYF
cdr3_nt: TGTGCCAGCAGTTTGGACCACCGGGACAGGGGGCCCTACGAGCAGTACTTC

clone_size: large
j_call: TRBJ2-6
v_call: TRBV7-3
d_call: -
cdr3_aa: CASSFRNPGASGANVLTF
cdr3_nt: TGTGCCAGCAGCTTCCGAAATCCTGGCGCTTCTGGGGCCAACGTCCTGACTTTC

clone_size: medium-sized
j_call: TRBJ1-1
v_call: TRBV19
d_call: -
cdr3_aa: CASSILTTGNTEAFF
cdr3_nt: TGTGCCAGTAGTATCCTTACGACAGGGAACACTGAAGCTTTCTTT

clone_size: medium-sized
j_call: TRBJ2-7
v_call: TRBV15
d_call: TRBD1
cdr3_aa: CATSSSRQGSYEQYF
cdr3_nt: TGTGCCACCAGCAGTTCGCGACAGGGGTCCTACGAGCAGTACTTC

clone_size: medium-sized
j_call: TRBJ2-1
v_call: TRBV4-3
d_call: -
cdr3_aa: CASSQDRAYFNEQFF
cdr3_nt: TGCGCCAGCAGCCAAGATCGGGCCTACTTCAATGAGCAGTTCTTC

clone_size: -
j_call: TRBJ2-1
v_call: TRBV7-2
d_call: TRBD2
cdr3_aa: CASSPREGLAGGEQFF
cdr3_nt: TGTGCCAGCAGCCCTAGGGAGGGACTAGCGGGGGGTGAGCAGTTCTTC

clone_size: medium-sized
j_call: TRBJ1-1
v_call: TRBV14
d_call: TRBD1
cdr3_aa: CASSQRGGYTEAFF
cdr3_nt: TGTGCCAGCAGCCAAAGAGGGGGCTACACTGAAGCTTTCTTT

clone_size: -
j_call: TRBJ2-7
v_call: TRBV7-9
d_call: -
cdr3_aa: CASSLAFSEQYF
cdr3_nt: TGTGCCAGCAGCTTAGCCTTTTCCGAGCAGTACTTC

clone_size: -
j_call: TRBJ2-7
v_call: TRBV28
d_call: -
cdr3_aa: CASSQVADSPYEQYF
cdr3_nt: TGCGCCAGCAGCCAGGTAGCGGATTCCCCCTACGAGCAGTACTTC

clone_size: medium-sized
j_call: TRBJ1-2
v_call: TRBV28
d_call: -
cdr3_aa: CASSSQGYYGYTF
cdr3_nt: TGTGCCAGCAGCTCCCAGGGTTACTATGGCTACACCTTC

clone_size: few
j_call: TRBJ2-7
v_call: TRBV19
d_call: -
cdr3_aa: CASSSPSSYEQYF
cdr3_nt: TGTGCCAGTAGCTCACCGAGCTCCTACGAGCAGTACTTC

clone_size: large
j_call: TRBJ2-7
v_call: TRBV21-1
d_call: -
cdr3_aa: CASSTGYTYEQYF
cdr3_nt: TGTGCCAGCAGCACGGGGTACACCTACGAGCAGTACTTC

clone_size: medium-sized
j_call: TRBJ2-2
v_call: TRBV4-3
d_call: -
cdr3_aa: CASSQDVPGEDTGELFF
cdr3_nt: TGCGCCAGCAGCCAAGATGTGCCAGGGGAGGATACCGGGGAGCTGTTTTTT

clone_size: large
j_call: TRBJ1-1
v_call: TRBV19
d_call: TRBD1
cdr3_aa: CASSSDRLPKTEAFF
cdr3_nt: TGTGCCAGTAGTTCGGACAGGTTACCAAAAACTGAAGCTTTCTTT

clone_size: large
j_call: TRBJ1-3
v_call: TRBV7-9
d_call: TRBD1
cdr3_aa: CASSDQGANTIYF
cdr3_nt: TGTGCCAGCAGCGACCAGGGGGCCAACACCATATATTTT

clone_size: large
j_call: TRBJ2-6
v_call: TRBV4-2
d_call: -
cdr3_aa: CASSQDLGSGANVLTF
cdr3_nt: TGTGCCAGCAGCCAAGATTTGGGGTCCGGGGCCAACGTCCTGACTTTC

clone_size: -
j_call: TRBJ2-7
v_call: TRBV5-1
d_call: -
cdr3_aa: CASSLEMAAYEQYF
cdr3_nt: TGCGCCAGCAGCTTGGAAATGGCGGCCTACGAGCAGTACTTC

clone_size: large
j_call: TRBJ2-5
v_call: TRBV4-1
d_call: -
cdr3_aa: CASSQDRGVSETQYF
cdr3_nt: TGCGCCAGCAGCCAAGATCGGGGCGTCAGCGAGACCCAGTACTTC

clone_size: large
j_call: TRBJ2-5
v_call: TRBV2
d_call: TRBD2
cdr3_aa: CASSESPSGGETQYF
cdr3_nt: TGTGCCAGCAGTGAAAGCCCTAGCGGGGGGGAGACCCAGTACTTC

clone_size: medium-sized
j_call: TRBJ2-7
v_call: TRBV28
d_call: TRBD2
cdr3_aa: CASRVTSGRNYEQYF
cdr3_nt: TGTGCCAGCAGGGTCACTAGCGGGAGAAACTACGAGCAGTACTTC

clone_size: large
j_call: TRBJ2-7
v_call: TRBV29-1
d_call: TRBD1
cdr3_aa: CSVLTDRPTGEQYF
cdr3_nt: TGCAGCGTTCTGACGGACAGGCCTACGGGGGAGCAGTACTTC

clone_size: medium-sized
j_call: TRBJ2-7
v_call: TRBV28
d_call: -
cdr3_aa: CASSLSGGGSYEQYF
cdr3_nt: TGTGCCAGCAGTTTATCAGGGGGAGGGTCCTACGAGCAGTACTTC

clone_size: large
j_call: TRBJ2-7
v_call: TRBV27
d_call: TRBD2
cdr3_aa: CASSDLAGEYF
cdr3_nt: TGTGCCAGCAGTGACTTGGCGGGAGAATACTTC

clone_size: few
j_call: TRBJ2-1
v_call: TRBV14
d_call: -
cdr3_aa: CASSQAFYNEQFF
cdr3_nt: TGTGCCAGCAGCCAAGCCTTCTACAATGAGCAGTTCTTC

clone_size: large
j_call: TRBJ1-2
v_call: TRBV5-4
d_call: -
cdr3_aa: CASTDQGFYGYTF
cdr3_nt: TGTGCCAGCACCGATCAGGGGTTCTATGGCTACACCTTC

clone_size: large
j_call: TRBJ2-1
v_call: TRBV27
d_call: TRBD1
cdr3_aa: CASSPGDRGYYNEQFF
cdr3_nt: TGTGCCAGCAGTCCGGGGGACAGGGGGTACTACAATGAGCAGTTCTTC

clone_size: -
j_call: TRBJ2-1
v_call: TRBV7-2
d_call: -
cdr3_aa: CASSYSVQEAYEQFF
cdr3_nt: TGTGCCAGCAGTTACTCGGTGCAGGAGGCCTACGAGCAGTTCTTC

clone_size: large
j_call: TRBJ2-3
v_call: TRBV5-6
d_call: TRBD2
cdr3_aa: CASSLSSSGTRTDTQYF
cdr3_nt: TGTGCCAGCAGCTTGTCGTCTAGCGGGACGCGCACAGATACGCAGTATTTT

clone_size: medium-sized
j_call: TRBJ2-3
v_call: TRBV28
d_call: -
cdr3_aa: CASSSSRSTDTQYF
cdr3_nt: -

clone_size: large
j_call: TRBJ1-5
v_call: TRBV7-2
d_call: -
cdr3_aa: CASSYGVSQGNQPQHF
cdr3_nt: TGTGCCAGCAGCTATGGGGTCTCTCAGGGCAATCAGCCCCAGCATTTT

clone_size: medium-sized
j_call: TRBJ2-7
v_call: TRBV28
d_call: TRBD1
cdr3_aa: CASSLDHRDRGPYGQYF
cdr3_nt: TGTGCCAGCAGTTTGGACCACCGGGACAGGGGGCCCTACGGGCAGTACTTC

clone_size: medium-sized
j_call: TRBJ2-7
v_call: TRBV14
d_call: -
cdr3_aa: CASSPANYEQYF
cdr3_nt: TGTGCCAGCAGCCCGGCGAACTACGAGCAGTACTTC

clone_size: -
j_call: TRBJ2-1
v_call: TRBV29-1
d_call: -
cdr3_aa: CSVVGSGFYNGQFF
cdr3_nt: TGCAGCGTTGTAGGTAGCGGCTTCTACAATGGGCAGTTCTTC

clone_size: few
j_call: TRBJ2-1
v_call: TRBV28
d_call: TRBD1
cdr3_aa: CASSLQGESDEQSF
cdr3_nt: TGTGCCAGCAGTTTACAGGGGGAGTCAGATGAGCAGTCCTTC

clone_size: medium-sized
j_call: TRBJ2-1
v_call: TRBV7-2
d_call: TRBD2
cdr3_aa: CASGGLAGYNEQFF
cdr3_nt: TGTGCCAGCGGGGGACTAGCGGGTTACAATGAGCAGTTCTTC